This record concerns one T cell receptor beta chain sequence. These data come from a study of identifying expanded T cells in peripheral blood. Germline V lookup: CDR1 MNHNS, CDR2 SASEGT. CDR3 length equals 11 residues. Trimming cost V 6 bases and J 7 bases, with 10 bases left between them. Profiled with immunoSEQ multiplex PCR; TCRdb holds only in-frame clones, not every one. The sample includes 45,000 to 75,000 clones, about 85% of them seen just once. During the collection period, no donor immune events like infections were recorded. This clonotype was obtained from a person aged 18 to 70 in good health. V and J are TRBV6-1 and TRBJ2-7; D is unresolved. Sequenced material: blood. The CDR3 protein is CASRANFEQYF. In nucleotides, the CDR3 is TGTGCCAGCAGAGCGAATTTTGAGCAGTACTTC.